The rows below give T cell receptor beta chains drawn from one sample of a study of blood T cell repertoires in COVID-19. Assay used: immunoSEQ multiplex PCR; TCRdb lists only in-frame clones, some missing. Of about 180,000 clones in the sample, around 83% were seen once. Sample: peripheral blood. All receptors come from a woman aged 70-85 years with COVID-19, enrolled during active disease. Both conserved end residues are part of each CDR3. A D gene is named only where the DNA matches it firmly. Clone size, where shown, is once, few, many, or a class for clones that have expanded.

v_gene: TRBV19
j_gene: TRBJ2-1
d_gene: TRBD2
abundance: NA
CDR3aa: CASINSGSPYNEQFF
CDR3nt: TGTGCCAGTATTAATAGCGGGTCCCCCTACAATGAGCAGTTCTTC

v_gene: TRBV9
j_gene: TRBJ2-1
d_gene: NA
abundance: NA
CDR3aa: CASSPRLIANNEQFF
CDR3nt: TGTGCCAGCAGCCCTCGACTTATTGCTAACAATGAGCAGTTCTTC

v_gene: TRBV5-1
j_gene: TRBJ2-3
d_gene: TRBD2
abundance: NA
CDR3aa: CASSLGTGTSGRTAVSTDTQYF
CDR3nt: TGCGCCAGCAGCTTGGGGACCGGGACTAGCGGGAGGACGGCGGTTTCCACAGATACGCAGTATTTT

v_gene: TRBV19
j_gene: TRBJ1-3
d_gene: NA
abundance: NA
CDR3aa: CASITPREAGNTIYF
CDR3nt: TGTGCCAGTATCACCCCCAGGGAAGCTGGAAACACCATATATTTT

v_gene: TRBV27
j_gene: TRBJ2-3
d_gene: NA
abundance: NA
CDR3aa: CACREGAGAGTDTQYF
CDR3nt: TGTGCCTGCCGGGAGGGGGCGGGAGCGGGCACAGATACGCAGTATTTT

v_gene: TRBV27
j_gene: TRBJ2-7
d_gene: TRBD2
abundance: NA
CDR3aa: CASSLFASGYTYEQYF
CDR3nt: TGTGCCAGCAGTTTGTTCGCTAGCGGGTATACCTACGAGCAGTACTTC

v_gene: TRBV7-9
j_gene: TRBJ2-7
d_gene: TRBD2
abundance: NA
CDR3aa: CASSRRTSSYEQYF
CDR3nt: TGTGCCAGCAGCCGACGGACTAGCTCCTACGAGCAGTACTTC

v_gene: TRBV6-5
j_gene: TRBJ1-1
d_gene: NA
abundance: few
CDR3aa: CASIHPLTGRAFF
CDR3nt: TGTGCCAGCATTCACCCTTTGACAGGACGAGCTTTCTTT

v_gene: TRBV28
j_gene: TRBJ2-7
d_gene: TRBD1
abundance: once
CDR3aa: CASSLWTGSYEQYF
CDR3nt: TGTGCCAGCAGTCTATGGACAGGGTCCTACGAGCAGTACTTC

v_gene: TRBV7-2
j_gene: TRBJ2-7
d_gene: TRBD1
abundance: NA
CDR3aa: CASSSQGGLVEQYF
CDR3nt: TGTGCCAGCAGCTCACAGGGGGGATTGGTCGAGCAGTACTTC

v_gene: TRBV2
j_gene: TRBJ1-2
d_gene: NA
abundance: NA
CDR3aa: CASSDEGVSYGYTF
CDR3nt: TGTGCCAGCAGTGATGAGGGGGTTAGCTATGGCTACACCTTC

v_gene: TRBV10-1
j_gene: TRBJ2-7
d_gene: NA
abundance: once
CDR3aa: CASSEIAGREQYF
CDR3nt: TGCGCCAGCAGTGAGATAGCAGGGCGTGAGCAGTACTTC

v_gene: TRBV5-1
j_gene: TRBJ1-6
d_gene: NA
abundance: NA
CDR3aa: CASSLEGGNSPLHF
CDR3nt: TGCGCCAGCAGCTTGGAAGGAGGAAATTCACCCCTCCACTTT

v_gene: TRBV4-3
j_gene: TRBJ2-3
d_gene: TRBD2
abundance: NA
CDR3aa: CASSQDMTGRGDTQYF
CDR3nt: TGCGCCAGCAGCCAAGATATGACTGGGAGGGGAGATACGCAGTATTTT

v_gene: TRBV7-2
j_gene: TRBJ2-7
d_gene: NA
abundance: NA
CDR3aa: CASSLATGRGEQYF
CDR3nt: TGTGCCAGCAGCTTAGCGACTGGCCGGGGCGAGCAGTACTTC

v_gene: TRBV24-1
j_gene: TRBJ2-5
d_gene: TRBD2
abundance: NA
CDR3aa: CATSDFTSGTETQYF
CDR3nt: TGTGCCACCAGTGATTTTACTAGCGGGACAGAGACCCAGTACTTC

v_gene: TRBV15
j_gene: TRBJ1-4
d_gene: TRBD1
abundance: NA
CDR3aa: CATSRGTGKMGEKLFF
CDR3nt: TGTGCCACCAGCAGAGGGACAGGGAAGATGGGTGAAAAACTGTTTTTT

v_gene: TRBV7-9
j_gene: TRBJ2-2
d_gene: NA
abundance: NA
CDR3aa: CASSPPGGSGELFF
CDR3nt: TGTGCCAGCAGCCCGCCTGGAGGGTCCGGGGAGCTGTTTTTT

v_gene: TRBV13
j_gene: TRBJ1-1
d_gene: NA
abundance: NA
CDR3aa: CASSSYRATEAFF
CDR3nt: TGTGCCAGCAGCTCATACAGGGCCACTGAAGCTTTCTTT

v_gene: TRBV29-1
j_gene: TRBJ2-1
d_gene: NA
abundance: NA
CDR3aa: CSVSRVGEQFF
CDR3nt: TGCAGCGTCTCGAGGGTGGGTGAGCAGTTCTTC

v_gene: TRBV19
j_gene: TRBJ1-1
d_gene: TRBD1
abundance: NA
CDR3aa: CASISDRVTEAFF
CDR3nt: TGTGCCAGTATTTCGGACAGGGTCACTGAAGCTTTCTTT

v_gene: TRBV6-1
j_gene: TRBJ1-5
d_gene: NA
abundance: NA
CDR3aa: CASSEAGWGRNSNQPQHF
CDR3nt: TGTGCCAGCAGTGAAGCGGGTTGGGGGCGGAATAGCAATCAGCCCCAGCATTTT

v_gene: TRBV24-1
j_gene: TRBJ2-2
d_gene: NA
abundance: NA
CDR3aa: CAASNPRSNTGELFF
CDR3nt: TGTGCCGCCTCAAATCCCAGGTCTAACACCGGGGAGCTGTTTTTT

v_gene: TRBV3-1/TRBV3-2
j_gene: TRBJ1-2
d_gene: NA
abundance: NA
CDR3aa: CASSRGGGIYGYTF
CDR3nt: TGTGCCAGCAGCCGCGGGGGTGGGATCTATGGCTACACCTTC

v_gene: TRBV7-2
j_gene: TRBJ2-5
d_gene: TRBD2
abundance: NA
CDR3aa: CASSLFLAGGETQYF
CDR3nt: TGTGCCAGCAGCTTATTCCTGGCGGGAGGTGAGACCCAGTACTTC

v_gene: TRBV28
j_gene: TRBJ1-5
d_gene: NA
abundance: NA
CDR3aa: CASSPPGGSYQPQHF
CDR3nt: TGTGCCAGCAGTCCGCCGGGGGGGAGTTATCAGCCCCAGCATTTT

v_gene: TRBV30
j_gene: TRBJ1-5
d_gene: NA
abundance: once
CDR3aa: CAWSVLGGNQPQHF
CDR3nt: TGTGCCTGGAGTGTACTAGGAGGCAATCAGCCCCAGCATTTT

v_gene: TRBV19
j_gene: TRBJ1-5
d_gene: NA
abundance: NA
CDR3aa: CASSNAGLGNQPQHF
CDR3nt: TGTGCCAGTAGTAATGCTGGGCTCGGCAATCAGCCCCAGCATTTT

v_gene: TRBV4-2
j_gene: TRBJ2-1
d_gene: TRBD2
abundance: NA
CDR3aa: CASSPREGTSAYNEQFF
CDR3nt: TGTGCCAGCAGCCCCCGAGAAGGGACTAGCGCTTACAATGAGCAGTTCTTC

v_gene: TRBV3-1/TRBV3-2
j_gene: TRBJ2-7
d_gene: TRBD2
abundance: few
CDR3aa: CASSQGGRESYEQYF
CDR3nt: TGTGCCAGCAGCCAAGGCGGGAGGGAGTCCTACGAGCAGTACTTC

v_gene: TRBV10-2
j_gene: TRBJ1-2
d_gene: NA
abundance: NA
CDR3aa: CASSELGARGYTF
CDR3nt: TGCGCCAGCAGTGAGCTGGGGGCGCGGGGCTACACCTTC

v_gene: TRBV2
j_gene: TRBJ2-5
d_gene: NA
abundance: NA
CDR3aa: CASKSLQETQYF
CDR3nt: TGTGCCAGCAAGAGCCTCCAAGAGACCCAGTACTTC

v_gene: TRBV18
j_gene: TRBJ1-6
d_gene: TRBD1
abundance: NA
CDR3aa: CASSPTGDNSPLHF
CDR3nt: TGTGCCAGCTCACCAACAGGGGATAACTCACCCCTCCACTTT

v_gene: TRBV10-3
j_gene: TRBJ2-2
d_gene: TRBD2
abundance: NA
CDR3aa: CAIAASGNTGELFF
CDR3nt: TGTGCCATCGCGGCTAGCGGAAACACCGGGGAGCTGTTTTTT

v_gene: TRBV4-2
j_gene: TRBJ2-1
d_gene: TRBD2
abundance: NA
CDR3aa: CASSQEWNSGVGGRNEQFF
CDR3nt: TGTGCCAGCAGCCAAGAATGGAATAGCGGGGTGGGGGGTAGGAATGAGCAGTTCTTC

v_gene: TRBV7-2
j_gene: TRBJ2-1
d_gene: NA
abundance: few
CDR3aa: CASSPDNEQFF
CDR3nt: TGTGCCAGCAGCCCTGACAATGAGCAGTTCTTC